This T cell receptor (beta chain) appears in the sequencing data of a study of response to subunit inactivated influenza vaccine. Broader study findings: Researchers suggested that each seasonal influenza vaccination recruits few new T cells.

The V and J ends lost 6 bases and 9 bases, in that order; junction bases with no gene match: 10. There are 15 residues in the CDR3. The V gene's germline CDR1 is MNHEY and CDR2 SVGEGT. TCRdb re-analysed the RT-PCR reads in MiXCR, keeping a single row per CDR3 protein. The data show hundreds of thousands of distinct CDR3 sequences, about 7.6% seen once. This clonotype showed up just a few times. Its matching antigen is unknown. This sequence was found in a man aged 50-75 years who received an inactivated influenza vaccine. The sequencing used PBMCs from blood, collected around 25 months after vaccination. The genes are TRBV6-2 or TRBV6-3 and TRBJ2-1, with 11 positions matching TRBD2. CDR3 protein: CASSFRLAGYSEQFF. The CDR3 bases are TGTGCCAGCAGCTTCCGACTAGCGGGATATAGTGAGCAGTTCTTC.